This TCR beta chain appears in the sequencing data of a study of identical twins. Study results and caveats: In beta out-of-frame sequences, the excess sharing between twins was weaker. Fewer insertions characterized abundant cord blood beta clonotypes, whereas memory repertoires showed none.

This clonotype was found many times. What it recognizes is unknown. Template switching introduced a universal primer site, and the cDNA bore unique molecular identifiers. A single record per CDR3 protein comes from TCRdb applying MiXCR to the 5' RACE reads. In the table there are 300,000 to 400,000 distinct CDR3 sequences, 12% of which are singletons. These data also formed part of another study, on yellow fever vaccine responses in identical twins.

What was sequenced was CD8+ T cells sorted from blood. The TCR originated in a woman aged 18-29 years in good health.

CDR3 amino acids: CASSYVASGAGELFF. The CDR3 bases are TGTGCCAGCAGTTATGTGGCTAGCGGGGCCGGGGAGCTGTTTTTT. The V gene is TRBV6-5, the J gene TRBJ2-2, with 9 bases that match TRBD2. The V segment lost 3 bases and the J segment 6 bases; nucleotides outside the gene matches: 5. CDR1 and CDR2 from the germline V gene are MNHEY and SVGAGI. This CDR3 contains 15 residues.